A selection of T cell receptor beta chains follows, all from one sample in a study of blood T cell repertoires in COVID-19. The table came from immunoSEQ multiplex PCR; TCRdb's copy has only in-frame clones and leaves some out. This sample has some 120,000 clones, with approximately 90% found just once. Material for sequencing was peripheral blood. All receptors come from a man between 65 and 79 years old with active or convalescent COVID-19. Both conserved end residues are part of each CDR3. A D gene is named only where the DNA matches it firmly. Expanded clones are given a class, and other clones once, few, many or no size at all.

CDR3 DNA: TGTGCCAGCAGTTTAGTGGGACTGGGGGGTTACGAGCAGTTCTTC
CDR3 protein: CASSLVGLGGYEQFF
J gene: TRBJ2-1
D gene: .
V gene: TRBV27
clone size: .

CDR3 DNA: TGTGCCAGCAGTCCTACAGGTTTTCCCCTCCACTTT
CDR3 protein: CASSPTGFPLHF
J gene: TRBJ1-6
D gene: .
V gene: TRBV28
clone size: .

CDR3 DNA: TGTGCCAGCAGCCCGGACAGGGGGCGTCAGCCCCAGCATTTT
CDR3 protein: CASSPDRGRQPQHF
J gene: TRBJ1-5
D gene: TRBD1
V gene: TRBV27
clone size: .

CDR3 DNA: TGTGCCAGCAGCTTAAACCCCGGAGGCACAGATACGCAGTATTTT
CDR3 protein: CASSLNPGGTDTQYF
J gene: TRBJ2-3
D gene: .
V gene: TRBV7-3
clone size: few

CDR3 DNA: TGTGCCAGCAGTGCTCAGGGACAGGGGGGAACTGAAGCTTTCTTT
CDR3 protein: CASSAQGQGGTEAFF
J gene: TRBJ1-1
D gene: TRBD1
V gene: TRBV27
clone size: .

CDR3 DNA: TGTGCCAGCAGTTACTCGGGACTAGCGGGCTACGAGCAGTACTTC
CDR3 protein: CASSYSGLAGYEQYF
J gene: TRBJ2-7
D gene: TRBD2
V gene: TRBV6-6
clone size: .

CDR3 DNA: TGTGCCAGCAGGACAGGCTCCTACGAGCAGTACTTC
CDR3 protein: CASRTGSYEQYF
J gene: TRBJ2-7
D gene: .
V gene: TRBV28
clone size: .

CDR3 DNA: TGTGCTAGTGGTTTGGGACTAGCGGGACACAATGAGCAGTTCTTC
CDR3 protein: CASGLGLAGHNEQFF
J gene: TRBJ2-1
D gene: TRBD2
V gene: TRBV12-5
clone size: .

CDR3 DNA: TGTGCCAGCAGTCCCGGGGAGGGCTATGGCTACACCTTC
CDR3 protein: CASSPGEGYGYTF
J gene: TRBJ1-2
D gene: .
V gene: TRBV27
clone size: .

CDR3 DNA: TGCGCCAGCAGCTCTGGGACTAGCGGGATTTCGTACGAGCAGTACTTC
CDR3 protein: CASSSGTSGISYEQYF
J gene: TRBJ2-7
D gene: TRBD2
V gene: TRBV5-1
clone size: .

CDR3 DNA: TGTGCCAGCAGACAGGGACAGCATAATTCACCCCTCCACTTT
CDR3 protein: CASRQGQHNSPLHF
J gene: TRBJ1-6
D gene: TRBD1
V gene: TRBV28
clone size: .

CDR3 DNA: TGTGCCAGCAGTCAGGGACAGGGAGGAGGCTACACCTTC
CDR3 protein: CASSQGQGGGYTF
J gene: TRBJ1-2
D gene: TRBD1
V gene: TRBV12-3/TRBV12-4
clone size: .

CDR3 DNA: TGTGCCAGCAGCCAAGATCTGGGCACCCTCTACGAGCAGTACTTC
CDR3 protein: CASSQDLGTLYEQYF
J gene: TRBJ2-7
D gene: .
V gene: TRBV14
clone size: .

CDR3 DNA: TGTGCCAGCTCTCTCAATACGGGGAGCTCTGGAAACACCATATATTTT
CDR3 protein: CASSLNTGSSGNTIYF
J gene: TRBJ1-3
D gene: .
V gene: TRBV18
clone size: .

CDR3 DNA: TGTGCCAGCAGAGGACTAGCGGGAGGGGGCGACGAGCAGTACTTC
CDR3 protein: CASRGLAGGGDEQYF
J gene: TRBJ2-7
D gene: TRBD2
V gene: TRBV27
clone size: .

CDR3 DNA: TGTGCCAGCAAGGGAGCGGGAGGGTACGCCCGGGAGCAGTACTTC
CDR3 protein: CASKGAGGYAREQYF
J gene: TRBJ2-7
D gene: TRBD2
V gene: TRBV28
clone size: .

CDR3 DNA: TGTGCCAGCAGCTTAGATGGGCTAGGGCGGACTTTCTCCAATGAGCAGTTCTTC
CDR3 protein: CASSLDGLGRTFSNEQFF
J gene: TRBJ2-1
D gene: .
V gene: TRBV13
clone size: .

CDR3 DNA: TGCGCCAGCAGCTTGAGCGGGCTGCAGACTGAAGCTTTCTTT
CDR3 protein: CASSLSGLQTEAFF
J gene: TRBJ1-1
D gene: .
V gene: TRBV5-1
clone size: .

CDR3 DNA: TGCGCCAGCAGCCAATTCGACAGGGCCAACACTGAAGCTTTCTTT
CDR3 protein: CASSQFDRANTEAFF
J gene: TRBJ1-1
D gene: TRBD1
V gene: TRBV4-1
clone size: .

CDR3 DNA: TGCGCCACCGGGACAGGGGGCGGTGAGCAGTTCTTC
CDR3 protein: CATGTGGGEQFF
J gene: TRBJ2-1
D gene: TRBD1
V gene: TRBV5-1
clone size: .

CDR3 DNA: TGTGCCAGCAGCCAAGATCTGGGCAGGGTGGGTTACGAGCAGTACTTC
CDR3 protein: CASSQDLGRVGYEQYF
J gene: TRBJ2-7
D gene: .
V gene: TRBV4-2
clone size: once

CDR3 DNA: TGTGCCATCAGTGGTGGGCAGCACACCGGGGAGCTGTTTTTT
CDR3 protein: CAISGGQHTGELFF
J gene: TRBJ2-2
D gene: .
V gene: TRBV10-3
clone size: once

CDR3 DNA: TGTGCCAGCAGCCCGCGCCGGGACAGGGTCCCGACTGAAGCTTTCTTT
CDR3 protein: CASSPRRDRVPTEAFF
J gene: TRBJ1-1
D gene: TRBD1
V gene: TRBV3-1/TRBV3-2
clone size: .

CDR3 DNA: TGTGCCAGCAGTCCCCGACACCCCTACGAGCAGTACTTC
CDR3 protein: CASSPRHPYEQYF
J gene: TRBJ2-7
D gene: .
V gene: TRBV27
clone size: .

CDR3 DNA: TGCGCCAGCAGCCAAGGGCCGGGACAGCCGACGCCAAAAACCGGGGAGCTGTTTTTT
CDR3 protein: CASSQGPGQPTPKTGELFF
J gene: TRBJ2-2
D gene: TRBD1
V gene: TRBV4-1
clone size: .

CDR3 DNA: TGCGCCAGCAGTGAGTCCGGGACTAGCGGGATCACGCAGTACTTC
CDR3 protein: CASSESGTSGITQYF
J gene: TRBJ2-7
D gene: TRBD2
V gene: TRBV10-1
clone size: .

CDR3 DNA: TGCGCCAGCAGCTTCAGCGGGAGCGAAAGAGATACGCAGTATTTT
CDR3 protein: CASSFSGSERDTQYF
J gene: TRBJ2-3
D gene: TRBD2
V gene: TRBV5-1
clone size: .

CDR3 DNA: TGTGCCAGCAGCCAAGAAGGGCTAGCGGCCTACGAGCAGTACTTC
CDR3 protein: CASSQEGLAAYEQYF
J gene: TRBJ2-7
D gene: TRBD2
V gene: TRBV4-2
clone size: .

CDR3 DNA: TGCGCCAGCAGCTTGGACTATAACACCGGGGAGCTGTTTTTT
CDR3 protein: CASSLDYNTGELFF
J gene: TRBJ2-2
D gene: .
V gene: TRBV5-1
clone size: .

CDR3 DNA: TGTGCCAGCAGCTTCCTCGTCACAGGGCCTACTAGCAATCAGCCCCAGCATTTT
CDR3 protein: CASSFLVTGPTSNQPQHF
J gene: TRBJ1-5
D gene: .
V gene: TRBV7-2
clone size: .

CDR3 DNA: TGTGCCAGTAGTTCGCCCCGGCGGAGCAATCAGCCCCAGCATTTT
CDR3 protein: CASSSPRRSNQPQHF
J gene: TRBJ1-5
D gene: .
V gene: TRBV19
clone size: once

CDR3 DNA: TGTGCCAGCAGCTTAGGACAGTACACAGATACGCAGTATTTT
CDR3 protein: CASSLGQYTDTQYF
J gene: TRBJ2-3
D gene: .
V gene: TRBV7-9
clone size: .

CDR3 DNA: TGTGCCATCAGTGATAGGGGAAGAGGCACTGAAGCTTTCTTT
CDR3 protein: CAISDRGRGTEAFF
J gene: TRBJ1-1
D gene: .
V gene: TRBV10-3
clone size: .

CDR3 DNA: TGTGCCAGCAGTGAAGGCAGGGAAACCTACGAGCAGTACTTC
CDR3 protein: CASSEGRETYEQYF
J gene: TRBJ2-7
D gene: .
V gene: TRBV2
clone size: .

CDR3 DNA: TGTGCCAGCAGTGCTAGCGGGAGTGGGGAGACCCAGTACTTC
CDR3 protein: CASSASGSGETQYF
J gene: TRBJ2-5
D gene: TRBD2
V gene: TRBV6-4
clone size: .

CDR3 DNA: TGTGCCAGCAGTTTAGGAGGGGTAGGGGAAAAACTGTTTTTT
CDR3 protein: CASSLGGVGEKLFF
J gene: TRBJ1-4
D gene: .
V gene: TRBV28
clone size: .

CDR3 DNA: TGCGCCAGCAGCCAGGGTTCAGGAGGCCGGGGCAATCAGCCCCAGCATTTT
CDR3 protein: CASSQGSGGRGNQPQHF
J gene: TRBJ1-5
D gene: .
V gene: TRBV4-1
clone size: .

CDR3 DNA: TGTGCCAGCAGGGTCAGGGAAGAGACCCAGTACTTC
CDR3 protein: CASRVREETQYF
J gene: TRBJ2-5
D gene: .
V gene: TRBV7-8
clone size: .

CDR3 DNA: TGTGCCAGCAGTTCCCCTCTGACAGGGGATAATTCACCCCTCCACTTT
CDR3 protein: CASSSPLTGDNSPLHF
J gene: TRBJ1-6
D gene: TRBD1
V gene: TRBV28
clone size: .

CDR3 DNA: TGTGCCAGTAGTGAGGGGGCTGCAGGGCGGGAAAAACTGTTTTTT
CDR3 protein: CASSEGAAGREKLFF
J gene: TRBJ1-4
D gene: TRBD1
V gene: TRBV19
clone size: .

CDR3 DNA: TGTGCCAGCAGTGCCCCGGGGTTGGGGAACACTGAAGCTTTCTTT
CDR3 protein: CASSAPGLGNTEAFF
J gene: TRBJ1-1
D gene: .
V gene: TRBV28
clone size: few

CDR3 DNA: TGTGCCAGCAGTTTAGCGTCGGTTAGCAATCAGCCCCAGCATTTT
CDR3 protein: CASSLASVSNQPQHF
J gene: TRBJ1-5
D gene: .
V gene: TRBV28
clone size: .

CDR3 DNA: TGTGCCAGCAGGATAAGCGGGCCCGCGCGCCCCACCCAGTACTTC
CDR3 protein: CASRISGPARPTQYF
J gene: TRBJ2-5
D gene: .
V gene: TRBV28
clone size: .

CDR3 DNA: TGTGCCTGGAGCCCCCTCCCTGGAAACACCATATATTTT
CDR3 protein: CAWSPLPGNTIYF
J gene: TRBJ1-3
D gene: .
V gene: TRBV30
clone size: .

CDR3 DNA: TGTGCCAGCGGGGGCTGGGACAGTGAAGAAGGGAGCAATCAGCCCCAGCATTTT
CDR3 protein: CASGGWDSEEGSNQPQHF
J gene: TRBJ1-5
D gene: TRBD1
V gene: TRBV2
clone size: .

CDR3 DNA: TGCGCCAGCAGACGACAATGGGAAAGGGGCAGGGGCAATCAGCCCCAGCATTTT
CDR3 protein: CASRRQWERGRGNQPQHF
J gene: TRBJ1-5
D gene: .
V gene: TRBV23-1
clone size: .

CDR3 DNA: TGTGCCAGCTCACTACGAGAAGGGGCCCACTACGAGCAGTACTTC
CDR3 protein: CASSLREGAHYEQYF
J gene: TRBJ2-7
D gene: .
V gene: TRBV18
clone size: few

CDR3 DNA: TGTGCCAGCTCACCATTGGAGACAGGGTTGGGCGAGCAGTACTTC
CDR3 protein: CASSPLETGLGEQYF
J gene: TRBJ2-7
D gene: TRBD1
V gene: TRBV18
clone size: .